This T cell receptor (beta chain) was observed in a study of cytomegalovirus exposure and HLA in healthy donors. Study context: Earlier work reported 110 million or so unique TCR beta sequences from 170 million or so T cells. Genotyping of under 500 donors showed that 80% to 85% belonged to the Caucasian-associated ancestry cluster. General study results and limits: Using a false discovery rate of 0.05, a later analysis showed that 16,951 TCR beta sequences were associated with HLA alleles. Roughly even sequencing depth across donors was the assumption behind the presence/absence analyses.

Details on this clone: Its specificity is not known. The junction and the germline gene differ at one end; a read error may be behind it.

With 60 Vbeta and 13 Jbeta primers, the PCR was carried out. The assay was immunoSEQ multiplex PCR, and TCRdb's table has in-frame clones only and misses some. This sample's table has 100,000 to 150,000 clones. Germline-derived CDR1 and CDR2 are SGHTA and FQGNSA. This CDR3 is 14 amino acids long. Sequenced: PBMCs. The rearrangement uses TRBV7-2 and TRBJ2-4; no clear D gene. The sequence derives from a man between 18 and 35 years old in good health and CMV-seronegative. In nucleotides, the CDR3 is TGTGCCAACAGCTTACCTCTAGCCAAAAACATTCAGTACTTC. This codes for CANSLPLAKNIQYF.